The following is a T cell receptor beta chain sequence with its context. The authors distributed each subset's genomic DNA evenly over several immunoSEQ plates. The method was immunoSEQ multiplex PCR; TCRdb's version includes in-frame clones alone and lacks a portion of them. The sample holds 2 million to 3 million clones; more than 85% are singletons and the top ten take about 0.39%. This entry is derived from a study of shared clonotypes between healthy human individuals. Trimming cost V 7 bases and J 0 bases; bases outside gene matches: 7. The V gene's germline CDR1 is SGDLS and CDR2 YYNGEE. This CDR3 comprises 15 residues.

The chain uses TRBV9 and TRBJ2-3; 8 bases fit TRBD1. The sequenced sample consisted of naive CD4+ T cells from PBMCs. The subset was: CD45RA+ positively selected. The TCR was taken from a man aged 18 to 29 in good health. Some clones in this sample may be carry-over from other donors' samples. CDR3 sequence: CASGPGQGSTDTQYF. The CDR3 coding sequence is TGTGCCAGCGGACCCGGACAGGGAAGCACAGATACGCAGTATTTT.